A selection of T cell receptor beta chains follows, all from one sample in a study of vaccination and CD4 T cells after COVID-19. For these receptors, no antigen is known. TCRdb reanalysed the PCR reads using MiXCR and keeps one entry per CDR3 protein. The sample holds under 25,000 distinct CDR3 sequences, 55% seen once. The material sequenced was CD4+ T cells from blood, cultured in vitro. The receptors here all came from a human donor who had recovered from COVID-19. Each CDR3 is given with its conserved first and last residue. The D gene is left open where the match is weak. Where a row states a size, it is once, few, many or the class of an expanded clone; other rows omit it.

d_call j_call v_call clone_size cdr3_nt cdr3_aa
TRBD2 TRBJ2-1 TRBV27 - TGTGCCAGCAGTTCCGGGACTAGCCGGAATGAGCAGTTCTTC CASSSGTSRNEQFF
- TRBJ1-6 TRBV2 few TGTGCCAGCACCCGGGACACCAGGGGACCCCTCCACTTT CASTRDTRGPLHF
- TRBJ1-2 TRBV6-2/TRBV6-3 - TGTGCCAGCAGTTACCGGGCCAGGTCGCCAGCAATCGATGGCTACACCTTC CASSYRARSPAIDGYTF
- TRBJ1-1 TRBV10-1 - TGCGCCAGCAGTGCCGAAGGGAACACTGAAGCTTTCTTT CASSAEGNTEAFF
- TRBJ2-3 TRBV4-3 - TGCGCCAGCAGCCAAGTCCTCGGGTTGGGTGTAGATACGCAGTATTTT CASSQVLGLGVDTQYF
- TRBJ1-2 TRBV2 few TGTGCCAGCAGTGAGCTCACAGGGTATGGCTACACCTTC CASSELTGYGYTF
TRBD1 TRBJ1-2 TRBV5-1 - TGCGCCAGCAGCTCGAGGACAGGGGCAAACTATGGCTACACCTTC CASSSRTGANYGYTF
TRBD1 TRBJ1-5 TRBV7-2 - TGTGCCAGCAGCTTAGAAAGGGGGCTCAATCAGCCCCAGCATTTT CASSLERGLNQPQHF
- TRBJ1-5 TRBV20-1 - TGCAGTGCTACCGGTGGGGGAAGAGTAACTCAGCCCCAGCATTTT CSATGGGRVTQPQHF
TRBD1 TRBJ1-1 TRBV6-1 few TGTGCCAGCAGCCTCGACAGGGTTAATACTGAAGCTTTCTTT CASSLDRVNTEAFF
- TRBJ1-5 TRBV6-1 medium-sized TGTGCCAGCAGTCGTAATTCGGGGGCGGATCAGCCCCAGCATTTT CASSRNSGADQPQHF
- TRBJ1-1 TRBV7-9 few TGTGCCAGCAGCCAAGGACAGCTGAACACTGAAGCTTTCTTT CASSQGQLNTEAFF
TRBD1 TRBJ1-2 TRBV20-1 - TGCAGTGCTAGTTTGACAGGGGGCAATATCGGTGGCTACACCTTC CSASLTGGNIGGYTF
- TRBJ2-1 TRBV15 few TGTGCCACCAGCAGGCCGGCTTCCTACAATGAGCAGTTCTTC CATSRPASYNEQFF
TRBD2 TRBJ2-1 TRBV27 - TGTGCCAGCAGTTTATTAGGGACTAGCGGGAGGGGAGGGGAGCAGTTCTTC CASSLLGTSGRGGEQFF
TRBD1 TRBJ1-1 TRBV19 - TGTGCCAGTACCACTATACAGGGGGCCGGCACTGAAGCTTTCTTT CASTTIQGAGTEAFF
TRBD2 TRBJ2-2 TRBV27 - TGTGCCAGCAGCCGTAGCGGGACTACCGGGGAGCTGTTTTTT CASSRSGTTGELFF
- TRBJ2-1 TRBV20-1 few TGCAGTGCTAGCGATAACATTGAGCAGTTCTTC CSASDNIEQFF
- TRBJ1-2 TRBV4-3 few TGCGCCAGCAGCCAAGGTGCCCTGGACAGTAACTATGGCTACACCTTC CASSQGALDSNYGYTF
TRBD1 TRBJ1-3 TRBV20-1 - TGCAGTGCTAGAGATGGGGGGCGACAGGGGGGCTCTGGAAACACCATATATTTT CSARDGGRQGGSGNTIYF
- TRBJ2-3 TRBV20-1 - TGCAGTGCTAGATCGGGGGGAGGGGGAACAGATACGCAGTATTTT CSARSGGGGTDTQYF
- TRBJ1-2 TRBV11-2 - TGTGCCAGCAGCTTAGGGCAGGGTTATGGCTACACCTTC CASSLGQGYGYTF
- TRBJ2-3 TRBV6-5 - TGTGCCAGCAGTTACTCAGATACGCAGTATTTT CASSYSDTQYF
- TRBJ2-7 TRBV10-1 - TGCGCCAGCAGTGAATATTTGGGGGCAGCCGAGCAGTACTTC CASSEYLGAAEQYF
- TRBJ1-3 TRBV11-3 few TGTGCCAGCAGCTTAGCGGAAGGAAACACCATATATTTT CASSLAEGNTIYF
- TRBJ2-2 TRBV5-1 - TGCGCCAGCAGCCACCCCATCCCCGGGGAGCTGTTTTTT CASSHPIPGELFF
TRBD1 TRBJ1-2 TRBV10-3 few TGTGCCATCAGCCAGGACAGGGAACTGTCGAACTATGGCTACACCTTC CAISQDRELSNYGYTF
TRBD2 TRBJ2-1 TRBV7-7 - TGTGCTAGCAGCTTCGGACTAGCGGGAGTGAATGAGCAGTTCTTC CASSFGLAGVNEQFF
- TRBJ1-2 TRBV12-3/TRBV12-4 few TGTGCCAGCAGTTTGGGCAGCTATGGCTACACCTTC CASSLGSYGYTF
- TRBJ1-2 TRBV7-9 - TGTGCCAGCAGCTTCGGATGGGGGGTCCGGTATGGCTACACCTTC CASSFGWGVRYGYTF